One and the same sample provided the 21 T cell receptor beta chains below, sequenced in a study of cytomegalovirus exposure and HLA in healthy donors. Profiled with immunoSEQ multiplex PCR; TCRdb holds only in-frame clones, not every one. Among around 170,000 clones listed, around 89% were seen once. The sequencing sample was made of PBMCs. The receptors were gathered from a man between 18 and 29 years old in good health and CMV-seronegative.

For this clone: Here the CDR3 omits its conserved ending phenylalanine or tryptophan, so a read error is the likely source. Because the CDR3's place on the DNA is in doubt, the DNA is left out and the CDR3 is given as listed by TCRdb. The chain couples TRBV21-1 to TRBJ2-7; whether TRBD2, the table's D call, matches the DNA was not checked. TRBV21-1 is classified as a pseudogene. The length of the CDR3 is 14 amino acids, counting both ends. This CDR3 reads CASNFRPLGEEGRC.

In DNA, the CDR3 is TGTGCCAGCAGTTTATTGGCCCCACAGGCTAATGAAAAACTGTTTTTT. It yields the protein CASSLLAPQANEKLFF. The chain employs TRBV28 and TRBJ1-4, with a tentative D call TRBD1 (5 bases). Trimming stripped 1 base from V and 3 bases from J, with 12 bases between. CDR3 size: 16 residues. Germline V lookup: CDR1 MDHEN, CDR2 SYDVKM.

DNA for the CDR3: TGCAGCGTTGTCAGTGACATCTCATACAATGAGCAGTTCTTC. Protein product: CSVVSDISYNEQFF. J is TRBJ2-1 and V is TRBV29-1, with D unclear. CDR3 length: 14 residues. CDR1 SQVTM and CDR2 ANQGSEA come from the germline V gene. V lost 4 bases and J lost 4, with 14 bases in between.

Note on this clone: This may arise from a read error, as a much more abundant clone is one base away. This chain uses TRBV7-9 with TRBJ1-2, with 9 positions matching TRBD1. The germline CDR1 and CDR2 sequences are SEHNR and FQNEAQ (reference sequence). This CDR3 has 13 amino acids. Trimming removed 5 bases from V and 4 bases from J; junction bases left unmatched: 2. The CDR3 coding sequence is TGTGCCAGCAGCGCGACAGGGGGCTATGGCTACACCTTC. Translating it yields CASSATGGYGYTF. The entire variable domain, with the rest obtained from reference TRBV7-9 and TRBJ1-2, is as follows: DTGVSQNPRHKITKRGQNVTFRCDPISEHNRLYWYRQTLGQGPEFLTYFQNEAQLEKSRLLSDRFSAERPKGSFSTLEIQRTEQGDSAMYLCASSATGGYGYTFGSGTRLTVV.

The rearrangement uses TRBV7-9 and TRBJ2-2; D is perhaps TRBD1 (5 bases). Germline CDR1 and CDR2: SEHNR and FQNEAQ (reference sequence). The CDR3 totals 14 residues. With 4 bases removed from V and 4 bases from J, the gap between germline ends came to 10 bases. CDR3 nucleotide sequence: TGTGCCAGCAGCTCCGACAGAAGCACCGGGGAGCTGTTTTTT. As protein: CASSSDRSTGELFF.

This sequence joins TRBV10-2 and TRBJ1-2; D perhaps matches TRBD1 (6 bases). The CDR3 is 13 amino acids. Looked up from germline, CDR1 is WSHSY and CDR2 is SAAADI. V shed 7 bases and J shed 6 bases, with 15 bases lying between them. The DNA for the CDR3 is TGCGCCAGCACCGAGGGGGGGGCGGATGGCTACACCTTC. It codes for CASTEGGADGYTF.

The chain couples TRBV5-1 to TRBJ1-2; D is unresolved. The V end was cut by 4 bases, the J end by 7 bases, with 17 bases between. This CDR3 region has 14 residues. The V gene's germline CDR1 is SGHRS and CDR2 YFSETQ. The CDR3, as DNA: TGCGCCAGCAGCCGGGAAGGGAGGCGCTCTGGCTACACCTTC. Translating gives CASSREGRRSGYTF.

The gene calls are TRBV18 and TRBJ2-7; D perhaps matches TRBD1 (6 bases). The CDR3 is 14 residues long. V shed 6 bases and J shed 0 bases, with 12 bases lying between them. In germline, CDR1 is KGHSH, CDR2 LQKENI. In DNA form, the CDR3 reads TGTGCCAGCTCCCTTAGGGACATCTCCTACGAGCAGTACTTC. This sequence encodes CASSLRDISYEQYF.

J is TRBJ1-4 and V is TRBV25-1, with D unclear. Trimming cost V 4 bases and J 8 bases, with 17 bases left between them. The V gene's germline CDR1 is MGHDK and CDR2 SYGVNS. CDR3 size: 15 residues. In DNA, the CDR3 is TGTGCCAGCAGTGTAGTAGTACCGAGGGAGGAAAAACTGTTTTTT. Translation: CASSVVVPREEKLFF.

V gene TRBV5-6 combines with J gene TRBJ2-3; D is uncertain. Looked up from germline, CDR1 is SGHDT and CDR2 is YYEEEE. The CDR3 sequence is 14 residues long. The germline V and J ends were trimmed by 0 bases and 0 bases, with 5 bases remaining between them. In DNA form, the CDR3 reads TGTGCCAGCAGCTTGGCCAGTAGCACAGATACGCAGTATTTT. This translates into CASSLASSTDTQYF. The full variable domain, with the rest looked up from reference TRBV5-6 and TRBJ2-3, is DAGVTQSPTHLIKTRGQQVTLRCSPKSGHDTVSWYQQALGQGPQFIFQYYEEEERQRGNFPDRFSGHQFPNYSSELNVNALLLGDSALYLCASSLASSTDTQYFGPGTRLTVL.

This clone was seen a single time. The chain employs TRBV6-5 and TRBJ2-5, with D maybe TRBD1 (6 bases). The germline gives CDR1 MNHEY, CDR2 SVGAGI. The CDR3 consists of 15 residues. The V end was cut by 5 bases, the J end by 3 bases, with 16 bases between. Here the CDR3 DNA reads TGTGCCAGCAGTCGCCCGGGACACAAAAAAGAGACCCAGTACTTC. It is translated as CASSRPGHKKETQYF.

The chain has TRBV6-6 and TRBJ1-2; TRBD1 is a possible D gene (5 bases). Germline V gene data show CDR1 as MNHNY and CDR2 as SVGAGI (reference sequence). V lost 6 bases, J lost 1 base, and 9 bases lay in between. The CDR3 loop spans 13 amino acids. For the CDR3, the DNA is TGTGCCAGCAGCACCGACAGTAACTATGGCTACACCTTC. Amino acid sequence: CASSTDSNYGYTF.

This chain uses TRBV6-6 with TRBJ2-1, with D tentatively TRBD2 (6 bases). CDR1 is MNHNY, CDR2 SVGAGI, per germline (reference sequence). V was cut by 6 bases and J by 3 bases, with 12 bases left in between. This CDR3 spans 14 amino acids. In DNA, the CDR3 is TGTGCCAGCAGCCCCCGGGACTTCTACAATGAGCAGTTCTTC. It translates to CASSPRDFYNEQFF.

The chain joins TRBV13 to TRBJ1-1, with D unresolved. Germline V gene sequence: CDR1 PRHDT, CDR2 FYEKMQ (reference sequence). V was pared by 0 bases and J by 0 bases, with 20 bases between. The CDR3 has 19 residues. The CDR3 DNA sequence: TGTGCCAGCAGCTTAGGGGCTTACGGTATCGCGGGGTTGAACACTGAAGCTTTCTTT. It specifies CASSLGAYGIAGLNTEAFF.

This chain links TRBV6-1 with TRBJ2-7, with D possibly matching TRBD2 (6 bases). Per the germline V gene, CDR1 is MNHNS and CDR2 is SASEGT. Trimming removed 6 bases from V and 4 bases from J, with 16 bases in between. The CDR3 covers 14 residues. The CDR3 here is CASRGGSRQYEQYV. Written as DNA, the CDR3 is TGTGCCAGCAGGGGGGGTTCGCGACAGTACGAGCAGTACGTC.

This chain connects TRBV27 to TRBJ2-7; D possibly corresponds to TRBD1 (6 bases). The CDR3 is made up of 13 amino acids. Germline CDR1 reads MNHEY; CDR2 reads SMNVEV (reference sequence). The germline V and J ends were trimmed by 4 bases and 6 bases, with 13 bases remaining between them. CDR3: CASSSTGFGEQYV. CDR3 nucleotides: TGTGCCAGCAGTTCTACAGGGTTTGGCGAGCAGTACGTC.

This chain connects TRBV5-1 to TRBJ2-5, with D tentatively TRBD2 (5 bases). CDR3 length equals 15 residues. V dropped 4 bases and J dropped 5 bases, with 18 bases sitting between them. Germline-derived CDR1 and CDR2 are SGHRS and YFSETQ. The CDR3 bases are TGCGCCAGCAGCGATGACCCGGGATCGTCGGAGACCCAGTACTTC. This encodes CASSDDPGSSETQYF. Full variable domain (rest looked up from reference TRBV5-1 and TRBJ2-5): KAGVTQTPRYLIKTRGQQVTLSCSPISGHRSVSWYQQTPGQGLQFLFEYFSETQRNKGNFPGRFSGRQFSNSRSEMNVSTLELGDSALYLCASSDDPGSSETQYFGPGTRLLVL.

This chain connects TRBV12-2 to TRBJ2-7; TRBD1 was called by the table and not checked on the DNA. TRBV12-2 is a pseudogene. The CDR3 spans 20 residues. The CDR3 sequence is CASRLPFGGRDRGRYYEQYF. The CDR3 coding sequence is TGTGCAAGTCGCCTCCCTTTTGGGGGGCGAGACAGGGGACGTTACTACGAGCAGTACTTC.

The chain recombines TRBV4-1 with TRBJ2-1; no clear D gene. Germline V CDR1 and CDR2: MGHRA, YSYEKL. V was clipped by 1 base and J by 8 bases, with 9 bases between them. The CDR3 loop spans 13 amino acids. DNA of the CDR3: TGCGCCAGCAGCCAAGGGCTCAACGATGAGCAGTTCTTC. Translating gives CASSQGLNDEQFF.

The chain combines TRBV7-9 with TRBJ2-2, with 13 bases fitting TRBD2. Germline values: CDR1 SEHNR, CDR2 FQNEAQ (reference sequence). The junction had 4 bases not matched to a gene; V was cut back by 4 bases and J by 5 bases. This CDR3 has 16 residues. In DNA, the CDR3 is TGTGCCAGCAGCTGGGGACTAGCGGGGATGACCGGGGAGCTGTTTTTT. Residues: CASSWGLAGMTGELFF.

The chain joins TRBV28 to TRBJ2-7; 7 nucleotides agree with TRBD1. After removal of 4 bases from V and 3 bases from J, the junction contained 6 bases not matched to a gene. The CDR3 covers 14 residues. Germline values: CDR1 MDHEN, CDR2 SYDVKM. CDR3 nucleotides: TGTGCCAGCAGTTCCCGACAGGGACGCTACGAGCAGTACGTC. Protein product: CASSSRQGRYEQYV.